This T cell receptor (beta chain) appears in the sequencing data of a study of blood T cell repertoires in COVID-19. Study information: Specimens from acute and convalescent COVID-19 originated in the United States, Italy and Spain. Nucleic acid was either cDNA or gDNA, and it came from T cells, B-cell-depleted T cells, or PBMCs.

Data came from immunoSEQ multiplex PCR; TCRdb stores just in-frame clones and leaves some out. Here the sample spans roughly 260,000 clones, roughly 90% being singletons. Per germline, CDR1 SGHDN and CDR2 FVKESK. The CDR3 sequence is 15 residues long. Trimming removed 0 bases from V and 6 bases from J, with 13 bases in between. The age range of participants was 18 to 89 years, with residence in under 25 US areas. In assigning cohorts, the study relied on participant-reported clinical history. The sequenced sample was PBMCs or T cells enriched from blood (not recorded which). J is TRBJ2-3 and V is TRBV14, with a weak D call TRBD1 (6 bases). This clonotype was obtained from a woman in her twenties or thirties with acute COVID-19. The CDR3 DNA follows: TGTGCCAGCAGCCAAGATATGACAGGCAGGGATACGCAGTATTTT. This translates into CASSQDMTGRDTQYF.